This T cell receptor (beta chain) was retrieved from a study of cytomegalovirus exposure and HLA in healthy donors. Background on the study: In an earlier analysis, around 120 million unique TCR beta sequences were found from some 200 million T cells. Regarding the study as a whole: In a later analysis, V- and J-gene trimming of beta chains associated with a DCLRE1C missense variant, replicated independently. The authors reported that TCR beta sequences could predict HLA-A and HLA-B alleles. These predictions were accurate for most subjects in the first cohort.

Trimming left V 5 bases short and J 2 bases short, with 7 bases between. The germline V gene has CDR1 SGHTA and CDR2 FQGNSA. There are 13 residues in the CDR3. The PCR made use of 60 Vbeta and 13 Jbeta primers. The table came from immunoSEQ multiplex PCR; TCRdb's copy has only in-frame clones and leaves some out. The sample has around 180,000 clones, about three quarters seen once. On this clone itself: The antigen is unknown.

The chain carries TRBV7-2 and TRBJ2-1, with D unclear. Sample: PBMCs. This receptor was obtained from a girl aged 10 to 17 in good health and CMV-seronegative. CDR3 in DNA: TGTGCCAGCAGCCTAACGCCCTACAATGAGCAGTTCTTC. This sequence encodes CASSLTPYNEQFF.